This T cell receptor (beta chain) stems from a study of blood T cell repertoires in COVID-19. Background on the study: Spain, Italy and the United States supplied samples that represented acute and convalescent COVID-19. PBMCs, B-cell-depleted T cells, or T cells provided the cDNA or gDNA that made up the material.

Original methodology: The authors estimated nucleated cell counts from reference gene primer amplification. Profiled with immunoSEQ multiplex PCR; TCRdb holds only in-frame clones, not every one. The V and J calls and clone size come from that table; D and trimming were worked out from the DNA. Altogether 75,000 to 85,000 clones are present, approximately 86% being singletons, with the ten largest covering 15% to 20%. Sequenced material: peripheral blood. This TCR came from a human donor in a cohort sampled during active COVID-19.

Here the CDR3 reads CASSLSGELAGGETQYF. The CDR3 bases are TGTGCCAGCAGCTTAAGCGGGGAGTTAGCGGGTGGGGAGACCCAGTACTTC. This rearrangement joins TRBV7-3 to TRBJ2-5; 7 bases match TRBD2. V trimming: 1 base; J trimming: 5 bases; junction bases outside the gene matches: 13. CDR1 is SGHTA, CDR2 FQGTGA, per germline. The CDR3 consists of 17 residues.